This TCR beta chain stems from a study of shared clonotypes between healthy human individuals. Study outcomes and limitations: In contrast to clonotypes shared by all four donors, non-shared clonotypes had lower generation probabilities.

An even split of each subset's genomic DNA across several immunoSEQ plates was performed. Sequenced by immunoSEQ multiplex PCR; TCRdb stores in-frame clones only, minus some. The sample includes over 850,000 clones, 75% to 80% of them seen just once. Trimming left V 5 bases short and J 4 bases short, with 8 bases between. Per germline, CDR1 MNHEY and CDR2 SVGAGI. The CDR3 runs 12 residues. Concerning this clone: The target antigen is unknown.

The chain carries TRBV6-5 and TRBJ1-1, with D hard to call. The sample taken for sequencing was memory CD4+ T cells from PBMCs. Documented subset: CD45RA-negative fraction. The sequence came from a man between 18 and 35 years old in good health. Some clones in this sample may be carry-over from other donors' samples. The chain's CDR3 is CASSQTSTEAFF. The CDR3 DNA reads TGTGCCAGCAGTCAAACTTCCACTGAAGCTTTCTTT.